The clone carrying this TCR beta chain is medium-sized (0.01 to 0.1%). Its specificity is not known. The source of the sample is a study of immune heterogeneity within non-small cell lung tumors. Regarding the study as a whole: Recurring identical dominant CDR3 beta clonotypes were observed across tumor sites within a patient, together with site-unique high-frequency clones. Patients largely differed in their high-frequency T-cell receptor beta clonotypes. Correlation analysis showed that local T-cell clonality was moderately but significantly associated with local tumor mutational burden (R about 0.35).

The TCR beta CDR3 region was amplified by multiplex PCR employing 32 V and 13 J primers. In TCRdb, the multiplex PCR reads were re-called with MiXCR into one record per CDR3 protein. This table holds 1,900 or so distinct CDR3 sequences, under 25% found once. For each sample, template was around 650 ng of bulk tumor genomic DNA. Biopsies that were spaced far apart were taken, several per primary tumor, during surgery. Before undergoing curative surgery, patients had newly diagnosed non-small cell lung cancer that was untreated. Donation came from patients with newly diagnosed non-small cell lung cancer who were having surgery with curative intent. The CDR3 totals 12 residues. Germline values: CDR1 SGHRS, CDR2 YFSETQ. V was trimmed by 3 bases and J by 8 bases, leaving 9 bases between them.

This rearrangement joins TRBV5-1 to TRBJ1-3; D perhaps matches TRBD1 (5 bases). This clonotype was sampled from a woman in her 50s with non-small cell lung cancer. Sequenced input: lung tumor tissue. The chain's CDR3 is CASSSETDTIYF. The DNA for the CDR3 is TGCGCCAGCAGCTCCGAGACAGACACCATATATTTT.